This passage covers 22 T cell receptor beta chains from one sample sequenced in a study of PD-L1 blockade in urothelial cancer (dated by TCRdb to the late 2010s). To prepare the library, the immunoSEQ multiplex PCR assay was applied. Entries here come from immuneACCESS through TCRdb and include only in-frame sequences with V and J called. Some clones fail to appear in such tables; in the studies checked, an unresolved V gene covers under half of the shortfall, and the cause of the remainder is unknown. Across this sample there are tens of thousands of clones, with roughly 82% seen only once. Over 1% of the sample goes to the ten largest clones. Sample time point, as interpreted from the label and publication: pretreatment peripheral blood. This material consisted of PBMCs, taken around atezolizumab (anti-PD-L1) treatment. The receptor source for this set is a man aged 50 to 60 with urothelial cancer.

The V call is TRBV5-1, the J call TRBJ2-3; 7 bases are shared with TRBD1. This CDR3 is built from 14 residues. Germline CDR1 SGHRS, CDR2 YFSETQ. J gave up 1 base and V 4 bases, and 3 bases lay outside the gene matches. The DNA of the CDR3 is TGCGCCAGCAGCCCCGGACAGGGCACAGATACGCAGTATTTT. Amino acid sequence: CASSPGQGTDTQYF.

The chain uses TRBV30 and TRBJ2-7, with 8 bases fitting TRBD2. CDR1 is GTSNPN, CDR2 SVGIG, per germline (reference sequence). The J segment lost 3 bases and the V segment lost 5 bases, leaving 9 bases of the junction unmatched. The CDR3 loop spans 14 amino acids. CDR3 sequence: CAWSGTSQFYEQYF. CDR3 nucleotide sequence: TGTGCCTGGTCCGGGACTAGTCAATTCTACGAGCAGTACTTC. The full variable domain, its missing parts supplied by reference TRBV30 and TRBJ2-7, is SQTIHQWPATLVQPVGSPLSLECTVEGTSNPNLYWYRQAAGRGLQLLFYSVGIGQISSEVPQNLSASRPQDRQFILSSKKLLLSDSGFYLCAWSGTSQFYEQYFGPGTRLTVT.

The chain uses TRBV5-1 and TRBJ2-5; 8 bases agree with TRBD2. The germline CDR1 and CDR2 sequences are SGHRS and YFSETQ. Trimming cost V 4 bases and J 5 bases; bases outside gene matches: 10. This CDR3 has 15 amino acids. Written as DNA, the CDR3 is TGCGCCAGCAGCCCTAGGGCGGGAGGACTGGAGACCCAGTACTTC. It specifies CASSPRAGGLETQYF.

The rearrangement joins TRBV6-6 to TRBJ1-6; D is unresolved. The CDR3 extends over 14 amino acids. Trimming pared 4 bases from V and 8 bases from J, leaving 12 bases between. From germline, CDR1 is MNHNY and CDR2 SVGAGI (reference sequence). This CDR3 is CASSSQEGYSPLHF. Written as DNA, the CDR3 is TGTGCCAGCAGTTCTCAGGAGGGCTATTCACCCCTCCACTTT.

The V and J genes are TRBV21-1 and TRBJ2-5; the D segment call TRBD2 is taken from the table without a DNA check. TRBV21-1 is classified as a pseudogene. This CDR3 spans 14 amino acids. The CDR3 spells CASNTPSVEETQYF. DNA for the CDR3: TGTGCCAGCAACACCCCGAGCGTGGAAGAGACCCAGTACTTC.

This clone showed up just a few times. The chain links TRBV27 to TRBJ2-1, with 8 bases fitting TRBD2. With V trimmed by 2 bases and J by 8 bases, 8 bases remained unmatched. Germline CDR1 reads MNHEY; CDR2 reads SMNVEV (reference sequence). The CDR3 has 15 amino acids. This CDR3 is CASSLEREQYHEQFF. CDR3 nucleotide sequence: TGTGCCAGCAGTTTAGAGCGGGAGCAATACCATGAGCAGTTCTTC.

Comments on this clone: The junction differs from germline at one of its ends, possibly a read error. The chain recombines TRBV7-9 with TRBJ2-7; possible D gene TRBD1, 6 bases. This CDR3 contains 14 residues. CDR1 is SEHNR, CDR2 FQNEAQ, per germline (reference sequence). The CDR3 nucleotides are TGTGCCAGCAGCGGCTCCGGGACATCCTTCGAGCAGTACTTC. Its translation is CASSGSGTSFEQYF.

This chain joins TRBV5-1 and TRBJ1-4; 8 bases agree with TRBD1. The CDR3 runs to 14 residues. Per germline, CDR1 SGHRS and CDR2 YFSETQ. Trimming removed 4 bases from V and 6 bases from J; junction bases left unmatched: 5. CDR3 protein: CASSRDRTDEKLFF. CDR3 sequence (DNA): TGCGCCAGCAGCCGGGACAGGACGGATGAAAAACTGTTTTTT.

The rearrangement joins TRBV6-5 to TRBJ1-6; TRBD1 aligns across 7 bases. Trimming removed 6 bases from V and 7 bases from J; junction bases left unmatched: 6. This CDR3 has 14 residues. Germline V lookup: CDR1 MNHEY, CDR2 SVGAGI. The CDR3: CASRQRQGNSPLHF. For the CDR3, the DNA is TGTGCCAGCAGACAGCGACAGGGAAATTCACCCCTCCACTTT.

The V gene is TRBV30, the J gene TRBJ1-2; TRBD1 might be the D (6 bases). The V and J ends lost 2 bases and 8 bases respectively, with 18 bases between them. CDR1 GTSNPN and CDR2 SVGIG come from the germline V gene (reference sequence). This CDR3 region has 14 residues. The CDR3 DNA reads TGTGCCTGGAGTCTTGGGCAGGGGTGGAGCGGCTACACCTTC. As protein: CAWSLGQGWSGYTF. The full variable domain, completed using reference TRBV30 and TRBJ1-2, is SQTIHQWPATLVQPVGSPLSLECTVEGTSNPNLYWYRQAAGRGLQLLFYSVGIGQISSEVPQNLSASRPQDRQFILSSKKLLLSDSGFYLCAWSLGQGWSGYTFGSGTRLTVV.

The rearrangement uses TRBV5-6 and TRBJ2-7; TRBD2 matches 10 bases. The V gene end was trimmed by 0 bases and the J gene end by 1 base; junction bases not matched to a gene: 4. The CDR3 sequence is 16 residues long. Germline CDR1 SGHDT, CDR2 YYEEEE. The CDR3 DNA is TGTGCCAGCAGCTTGGTGACTAGCGGGCTTTCCTACGAGCAGTACTTC. Its translation is CASSLVTSGLSYEQYF. The full variable domain, its missing parts supplied by reference TRBV5-6 and TRBJ2-7, is DAGVTQSPTHLIKTRGQQVTLRCSPKSGHDTVSWYQQALGQGPQFIFQYYEEEERQRGNFPDRFSGHQFPNYSSELNVNALLLGDSALYLCASSLVTSGLSYEQYFGPGTRLTVT.

The V and J genes are TRBV2 and TRBJ2-1, with 10 bases matching TRBD2. The CDR3 is 16 amino acids. Germline loops: CDR1 SNHLY, CDR2 FYNNEI. V lost 5 bases to trimming and J lost 5 bases; unmatched junction nucleotides: 9. CDR3 residues: CASSRLGLAGDNEQFF. The CDR3 region has the DNA TGTGCCAGCAGTCGTTTAGGGCTAGCGGGGGACAATGAGCAGTTCTTC.

V gene TRBV27 combines with J gene TRBJ1-5; D possibly corresponds to TRBD1 (6 bases). Trimming pared 8 bases from V and 6 bases from J, leaving 23 bases between. The CDR3 length is 16 residues. Germline V lookup: CDR1 MNHEY, CDR2 SMNVEV (reference sequence). The DNA for the CDR3 is TGTGCCAGCCGAGAACGGGGGGCGCTGAACGGTCAGCCCCAGCATTTT. This translates into CASRERGALNGQPQHF.

The chain is built from TRBV27 and TRBJ2-2, with 7 positions matching TRBD2. Germline loops: CDR1 MNHEY, CDR2 SMNVEV (reference sequence). This CDR3 has 16 residues. Losses at the gene ends were 3 bases for V and 2 bases for J; bases not matched to a gene: 6. CDR3 sequence reads: CASSFKTSSNTGELFF. In nucleotides, the CDR3 is TGTGCCAGCAGTTTCAAGACTAGCAGTAACACCGGGGAGCTGTTTTTT.

The chain recombines TRBV25-1 with TRBJ2-2, with D uncertain. Germline loops: CDR1 MGHDK, CDR2 SYGVNS. V was shortened by 2 bases and J by 9 bases, with 7 bases between the two germline ends. There are 12 residues in the CDR3. Written as DNA, the CDR3 is TGTGCCAGCAGTGAAGGGCCCTGGGAGCTGTTTTTT. Translated: CASSEGPWELFF.

The chain combines TRBV4-2 with TRBJ2-4; the match to TRBD2 covers 7 bases. The CDR3 consists of 17 residues. Trimming at V came to 1 base and at J to 3 bases, leaving 9 bases not matched to a gene. CDR1 is LGHNA, CDR2 YNFKEQ, per germline. The CDR3 here is CASSQGWEGVGKNIQYF. Here the CDR3 DNA reads TGTGCCAGCAGCCAAGGATGGGAGGGTGTTGGCAAAAACATTCAGTACTTC.

V is TRBV9 and J is TRBJ1-2, with a possible D match to TRBD1 (6 bases). The CDR3 covers 15 residues. The V and J ends lost 5 bases and 0 bases respectively, with 14 bases between them. From germline, CDR1 is SGDLS and CDR2 YYNGEE. CDR3 protein: CASSSTGNTNYGYTF. DNA for the CDR3: TGTGCCAGCAGTTCTACAGGGAACACTAACTATGGCTACACCTTC. Full variable domain (rest looked up from reference TRBV9 and TRBJ1-2): DSGVTQTPKHLITATGQRVTLRCSPRSGDLSVYWYQQSLDQGLQFLIQYYNGEERAKGNILERFSAQQFPDLHSELNLSSLELGDSALYFCASSSTGNTNYGYTFGSGTRLTVV.

The CDR3 sequence: CASMGTSWYYTDTQYF. The CDR3 DNA follows: TGCGCCAGCATGGGGACTAGTTGGTATTACACAGATACGCAGTATTTT. The rearrangement joins TRBV10-2 to TRBJ2-3; 8 positions agree with TRBD2. The V segment lost 7 bases and the J segment 2 bases; nucleotides outside the gene matches: 11. Germline V gives CDR1 WSHSY, CDR2 SAAADI. This CDR3 comprises 16 residues.

The chain couples TRBV27 to TRBJ1-5, with 8 nucleotides matching TRBD1. CDR1 and CDR2 (germline): MNHEY, SMNVEV (reference sequence). The CDR3 runs to 15 residues. Trimming cost V 2 bases and J 5 bases; bases outside gene matches: 5. CDR3 region: CASSLSMTGDQPQHF. CDR3 coding DNA: TGTGCCAGCAGTTTAAGTATGACAGGGGATCAGCCCCAGCATTTT.

The chain employs TRBV18 and TRBJ2-3; D uncertain. Trimming pared 2 bases from V and 4 bases from J, leaving 10 bases between. Germline V lookup: CDR1 KGHSH, CDR2 LQKENI. This CDR3 is 14 amino acids long. In DNA form, the CDR3 reads TGTGCCAGCTCACCAAGTAGTAAGTCAGATACGCAGTATTTT. Residues: CASSPSSKSDTQYF.

V usage is TRBV30 and J usage is TRBJ2-5, with 7 bases lining up with TRBD2. The CDR3 extends over 14 amino acids. Trimming at V came to 4 bases and at J to 1 base, leaving 6 bases not matched to a gene. From germline, CDR1 is GTSNPN and CDR2 SVGIG (reference sequence). Here the CDR3 DNA reads TGTGCCTGGAACCAGGGAGGGTTCCAAGAGACCCAGTACTTC. This translates into CAWNQGGFQETQYF.

The genes are TRBV6-1 and TRBJ2-3; D is perhaps TRBD2 (6 bases). The CDR3 has 12 residues. Germline V lookup: CDR1 MNHNS, CDR2 SASEGT. V lost 0 bases to trimming and J lost 8 bases, with 6 bases between them. The CDR3: CASSEAGGTQYF. CDR3 bases: TGTGCCAGCAGTGAAGCGGGGGGTACGCAGTATTTT.